This T cell receptor (beta chain) is drawn from a study of Ad26.COV2.S vaccination and SARS-CoV-2 variants. Study-wide background: Vaccine-arm donor from the placebo-controlled COV1001 Ad26.COV2.S trial.

The germline gives CDR1 MDHEN, CDR2 SYDVKM. Unmatched junction bases numbered 5, after V lost 5 bases and J lost 7 bases. CDR3 length equals 12 residues. Stated treatment: approximately 18 received Ad26.COV2.S at low or high dose, single or two shots; about 5 received placebo; per-sample allocation not given. It was on day 63 after the first vaccine or placebo injection that samples were taken. Profiled with immunoSEQ multiplex PCR; TCRdb holds only in-frame clones, not every one. The sample lists more than 300,000 clones; approximately 86% were seen once. The sample was peripheral blood, taken in a trial of Ad26.COV2.S vaccine versus placebo. The sequence came from a person aged 18-60 years who received the Ad26.COV2.S COVID-19 vaccine or a placebo. The chain has TRBV28 and TRBJ2-7; 7 positions agree with TRBD1. Here the CDR3 reads CASSDREREQYF. As DNA, the CDR3 is TGTGCCAGCAGTGACAGGGAGCGGGAGCAGTACTTC.